This T cell receptor beta chain was captured in a study of cytomegalovirus exposure and HLA in healthy donors. Germline V gene lookup returns CDR1 SGHRS and CDR2 YFSETQ. Trimming pared 6 bases from V and 5 bases from J, leaving 17 bases between. The CDR3 has 14 residues. Separate from the approximately 650-subject first cohort, the approximately 120-subject validation cohort was the one that the donors belonged to. Repertoires were generated with immunoSEQ multiplex PCR, while TCRdb's copy carries only in-frame clones and drops some. The data contain 150,000 to 200,000 clones, roughly 86% of them singletons.

This TCR derives from a woman younger than 30 in good health and CMV-seronegative. Source material: PBMCs. The genes are TRBV5-1 and TRBJ1-2; D remains ambiguous. CDR3 DNA sequence: TGCGCCAGCACTAGCGGTGACGGGTCATATGGCTACACCTTC. This gives the protein CASTSGDGSYGYTF.